These 23 T cell receptor beta chains originate from one sample sequenced in a study of glioma-infiltrating T cells. TCR alpha and beta CDR3 regions were amplified from RNA using iRepertoire nested multiplex PCR. MiXCR was run by TCRdb on the multiplex PCR reads, yielding one entry per CDR3 protein. The sample holds around 100,000 distinct CDR3 sequences, around 29% seen once. Sequences were obtained from glioma tissue, nonneoplastic brain tissue, or PBMCs (not recorded which). These receptors all come from a human donor with low-grade glioma or glioblastoma, undergoing nonglioma brain surgery, or in good health (not recorded which).

The V and J genes are TRBV12-3 or TRBV12-4 and TRBJ2-5; 11 nucleotides align to TRBD2. With V trimmed by 3 bases and J by 11 bases, 8 bases remained unmatched. The CDR3 is 14 residues long. Here the CDR3 reads CASSLTGTSGLQYF. The DNA of the CDR3 is TGTGCCAGCAGTTTGACCGGGACTAGCGGTTTACAGTACTTC.

The table lists this clonotype with many counts. The V call is TRBV6-1, the J call TRBJ2-7; D remains unclear. Per the germline V gene, CDR1 is MNHNS and CDR2 is SASEGT. V lost 1 base to trimming and J lost 0 bases, with 16 bases between them. The CDR3 is 17 amino acids. CDR3 protein: CASSEGPDNLISYEQYF. In nucleotides, the CDR3 is TGTGCCAGCAGTGAAGGGCCAGACAATTTAATCTCCTACGAGCAGTACTTC.

A note on this clonotype: This may arise from a read error, as a much more abundant clone is one base away. The CDR3 DNA is TGTGCCAGCCAGAGAAGTCCGGTACAGGGGGTTTACGAGCAGTACTTC. It encodes CASQRSPVQGVYEQYF. The J gene is TRBJ2-7, the V gene TRBV27; 8 bases agree with TRBD1. V was clipped by 8 bases and J by 4 bases; unmatched bases: 16. Germline V gives CDR1 MNHEY, CDR2 SMNVEV (reference sequence). The CDR3 has 16 residues.

This clonotype came up a few times. The rearrangement links TRBV14 to TRBJ2-7; D is possibly TRBD1 (6 bases). Germline V gene lookup returns CDR1 SGHDN and CDR2 FVKESK. V gave up 8 bases and J gave up 3 bases, with 8 bases separating them. CDR3 length equals 11 residues. CDR3 residues: CASQGFYEQYF. The CDR3 nucleotides are TGTGCCAGCCAGGGGTTCTACGAGCAGTACTTC.

This clonotype appeared many times. CDR3 sequence reads: CASSQDLTADTEAFF. The CDR3 DNA sequence: TGCGCCAGCAGCCAAGATCTAACAGCCGACACTGAAGCTTTCTTT. The chain couples TRBV4-3 to TRBJ1-1; no reliable D call. The CDR3 extends over 15 amino acids. Trimming took 0 bases from V and 3 from J, leaving 11 bases between them. Germline V gives CDR1 LGHNA, CDR2 YSLEER.

This chain links TRBV28 with TRBJ1-2; D gene uncertain. Trimming shortened V by 6 bases and J by 6 bases, and 11 bases separated the two germline ends. The CDR3 has 12 residues. CDR1 and CDR2 (germline): MDHEN, SYDVKM. The CDR3 region has the DNA TGTGCCAGCAGAAGATTTACCGATGGCTACACCTTC. This codes for CASRRFTDGYTF.

This clonotype was seen many times. The chain is built from TRBV4-3 and TRBJ2-5; D perhaps matches TRBD2 (5 bases). This CDR3 contains 11 residues. Trimming shortened V by 8 bases and J by 8 bases, and 12 bases separated the two germline ends. Germline lookup yields CDR1 LGHNA and CDR2 YSLEER. CDR3 sequence: CASGSGGTQYF. DNA of the CDR3: TGCGCCAGCGGGTCCGGAGGAACCCAGTACTTC.

As for this clonotype: A read error may explain this, as a much larger clone is one base away. Because the CDR3 is missing its conserved closing phenylalanine or tryptophan, this is likely a read error. The rearrangement joins TRBV4-2 to TRBJ2-6; D may be TRBD2 (6 bases). V was trimmed by 0 bases and J by 3 bases, leaving 12 bases between them. Germline V lookup: CDR1 LGHNA, CDR2 YNFKEQ. CDR3 length: 17 residues. This chain's CDR3 is CASSQELEGYGANVLTL. The CDR3, as DNA: TGTGCCAGCAGCCAAGAATTGGAGGGTTATGGGGCCAACGTCCTGACTCTC.

Remarks on this clonotype: A much larger clone lies one base from this, so it may be a read error. The chain combines TRBV28 with TRBJ1-2; D is ambiguous. CDR1 and CDR2 from the germline V gene are MDHEN and SYDVKM. The V gene lost 9 bases and the J gene lost 4 bases, with 21 bases spanning the gap. The length of the CDR3 is 15 residues. The chain's CDR3 is CARIRSATGGYGYTF. The CDR3, as DNA: TGTGCCAGAATCCGTTCGGCTACCGGAGGCTATGGCTACACCTTC.

The gene calls are TRBV7-9 and TRBJ1-5, with D possibly TRBD1 on 6 matching bases. This CDR3 comprises 15 residues. The germline gives CDR1 SEHNR, CDR2 FQNEAQ (reference sequence). V dropped 5 bases and J dropped 5 bases, with 16 bases sitting between them. CDR3 in DNA: TGTGCCAGCAGCCCGGGGGTAGGGGGTTATCAGCCCCAGCATTTT. Protein sequence: CASSPGVGGYQPQHF.

This sequence joins TRBV4-3 and TRBJ2-7, with D perhaps assigned TRBD1 or TRBD2 (5 bases each). Trimming shortened V by 1 base and J by 3 bases, and 13 bases separated the two germline ends. Germline V gives CDR1 LGHNA, CDR2 YSLEER. This CDR3 spans 15 amino acids. As DNA, the CDR3 is TGCGCCAGCAGCCAAGGCCGGGACGCGTACTACGAGCAGTACTTC. It encodes CASSQGRDAYYEQYF.

This clonotype was detected only a few times. The J gene is TRBJ1-6, the V gene TRBV5-6; TRBD1 matches at 7 bases. This CDR3 is built from 16 residues. Germline assignment: CDR1 SGHDT and CDR2 YYEEEE. Trimming took 4 bases from V and 7 from J; bases not matched to a gene: 11. CDR3 nucleotides: TGTGCCAGCAGCGGATACCAGACAGGGTCCAATTCACCCCTCCACTTT. It specifies CASSGYQTGSNSPLHF.

This clonotype was seen ten or more times. The chain has TRBV6-1 and TRBJ2-5; TRBD1 aligns across 7 bases. The V gene's germline CDR1 is MNHNS and CDR2 SASEGT. The J segment lost 5 bases and the V segment lost 6 bases, leaving 6 bases of the junction unmatched. The CDR3 is made up of 13 amino acids. The DNA of the CDR3 is TGTGCCAGCAGAGCCACAGGGGTGGAGACCCAGTACTTC. This codes for CASRATGVETQYF.

This clonotype was seen at least ten times. This chain uses TRBV28 with TRBJ1-3; perhaps TRBD1 as D (5 bases). This CDR3 is 15 amino acids long. V dropped 6 bases and J dropped 0 bases, with 12 bases sitting between them. The germline V gene encodes CDR1 MDHEN and CDR2 SYDVKM. The CDR3 loop reads CASRSEGNSGNTIYF. The CDR3 region has the DNA TGTGCCAGCAGGTCCGAGGGGAACTCTGGAAACACCATATATTTT.

This clonotype appeared a few times. The rearrangement uses TRBV7-2 and TRBJ1-2, with 7 bases fitting TRBD1. CDR1 is SGHTA and CDR2 is FQGNSA in the germline V gene. The ends lost 5 bases at V and 6 bases at J; junction bases unmatched: 12. The CDR3 loop spans 15 amino acids. Here the CDR3 reads CASSPKRQGLDGYTF. CDR3 nucleotide sequence: TGTGCCAGCAGCCCAAAAAGACAGGGCTTGGATGGCTACACCTTC.

This clonotype came up many times. The rearrangement uses TRBV4-3 and TRBJ2-5; D possibly corresponds to TRBD2 (7 bases). The germline CDR1 and CDR2 sequences are LGHNA and YSLEER. CDR3 size: 16 residues. The V end was cut by 1 base, the J end by 3 bases, with 15 bases between. CDR3 bases: TGCGCCAGCAGCCAAGTTCCGTGGGGGGGCGAAGAGACCCAGTACTTC. Residues: CASSQVPWGGEETQYF.

About this clonotype: A much larger clone is a single base away; this may be a read error. The chain employs TRBV27 and TRBJ1-2; a possible D gene is TRBD1 (5 bases). V was trimmed by 6 bases and J by 2 bases, leaving 16 bases between them. This CDR3 region has 15 residues. The V gene's germline CDR1 is MNHEY and CDR2 SMNVEV (reference sequence). Here the CDR3 reads CASSPHRGGNYGYTF. The CDR3 coding sequence is TGTGCCAGCAGCCCCCACCGGGGGGGGAACTATGGCTACACCTTC.

This clonotype has just one count. A much larger clone sits a single nucleotide away, making a read error possible. V gene TRBV18 combines with J gene TRBJ1-1; the D gene is possibly TRBD1 (5 bases). Looked up from germline, CDR1 is KGHSH and CDR2 is LQKENI. V gave up 8 bases and J gave up 3 bases, with 16 bases separating them. This CDR3 spans 14 amino acids. CDR3 DNA sequence: TGTGCCAGCGCAGGGCGGTCGAAGGACACTGAAGCTTTCTTT. This codes for CASAGRSKDTEAFF.

A note on this clonotype: A much larger clone sits a single nucleotide away, making a read error possible. V usage is TRBV7-6 and J usage is TRBJ2-7; TRBD1 is a possible D gene (6 bases). V was trimmed by 4 bases and J by 2 bases, leaving 15 bases between them. Germline CDR1 SGHVS, CDR2 FNYEAQ. The CDR3 is 15 residues long. CDR3 nucleotides: TGTGCCAGCAGCTACGGCCGGGACAAGACCTACGAGCAGTACTTC. This translates into CASSYGRDKTYEQYF.

The sample holds many counts of this clonotype. The chain is built from TRBV7-2 and TRBJ1-5; no clear D gene. The CDR3 sequence is 13 residues long. V gave up 5 bases and J gave up 5 bases, with 10 bases separating them. CDR1 SGHTA and CDR2 FQGNSA come from the germline V gene. In nucleotides, the CDR3 is TGTGCCAGCAGCCAAGACCCTCATCAGCCCCAGCATTTT. It translates to CASSQDPHQPQHF.

In its sample, this clonotype was seen a few times. The J gene is TRBJ1-2, the V gene TRBV20-1; 8 bases line up with TRBD1. CDR3 size: 11 residues. CDR1 and CDR2 (germline): DFQATT, SNEGSKA (reference sequence). V lost 3 bases to trimming and J lost 6 bases; unmatched junction nucleotides: 0. The CDR3 DNA is TGCAGTGCTAGGACAGGGGATGGCTACACCTTC. Its translation is CSARTGDGYTF.

The V call is TRBV29-1, the J call TRBJ1-4, with D hard to call. Trimming removed 5 bases at V and 0 bases at J, with 10 bases between. The germline gives CDR1 SQVTM, CDR2 ANQGSEA. This CDR3 region has 14 residues. CDR3 in DNA: TGCAGCGTTTTTCCTGGTGCAACTAATGAAAAACTGTTTTTT. This sequence encodes CSVFPGATNEKLFF. The variable domain in full, completed from reference TRBV29-1 and TRBJ1-4, reads SAVISQKPSRDICQRGTSLTIQCQVDSQVTMMFWYRQQPGQSLTLIATANQGSEATYESGFVIDKFPISRPNLTFSTLTVSNMSPEDSSIYLCSVFPGATNEKLFFGSGTQLSVL.

This chain links TRBV4-1 with TRBJ2-1, with 9 positions matching TRBD2. Germline CDR1 is MGHRA and CDR2 is YSYEKL. This CDR3 is 17 amino acids long. J lost 8 bases, V lost 7 bases, and 18 bases had no gene match. For the CDR3, the DNA is TGCGCCAGCACCCGAACGGGAGGAGCGGGGGGAATTCATGAGCAGTTCTTC. Its protein product is CASTRTGGAGGIHEQFF.